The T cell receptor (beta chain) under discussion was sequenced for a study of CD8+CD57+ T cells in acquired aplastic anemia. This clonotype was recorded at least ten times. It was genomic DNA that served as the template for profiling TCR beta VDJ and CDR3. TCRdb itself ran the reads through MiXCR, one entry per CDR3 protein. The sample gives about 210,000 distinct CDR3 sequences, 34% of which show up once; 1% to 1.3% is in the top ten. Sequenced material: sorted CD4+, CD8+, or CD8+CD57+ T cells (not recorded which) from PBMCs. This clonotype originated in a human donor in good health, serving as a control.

The CDR3 DNA is TGTGCCAGCAGCTCGATCTATAGAGGGGAAAACTATGGCTACACCTTC. Protein: CASSSIYRGENYGYTF. The chain joins TRBV7-9 to TRBJ1-2; D might be TRBD1 (5 bases). CDR1 is SEHNR and CDR2 is FQNEAQ in the germline V gene (reference sequence). The CDR3 is 16 residues long. V lost 4 bases to trimming and J lost 2 bases, with 17 bases between them.